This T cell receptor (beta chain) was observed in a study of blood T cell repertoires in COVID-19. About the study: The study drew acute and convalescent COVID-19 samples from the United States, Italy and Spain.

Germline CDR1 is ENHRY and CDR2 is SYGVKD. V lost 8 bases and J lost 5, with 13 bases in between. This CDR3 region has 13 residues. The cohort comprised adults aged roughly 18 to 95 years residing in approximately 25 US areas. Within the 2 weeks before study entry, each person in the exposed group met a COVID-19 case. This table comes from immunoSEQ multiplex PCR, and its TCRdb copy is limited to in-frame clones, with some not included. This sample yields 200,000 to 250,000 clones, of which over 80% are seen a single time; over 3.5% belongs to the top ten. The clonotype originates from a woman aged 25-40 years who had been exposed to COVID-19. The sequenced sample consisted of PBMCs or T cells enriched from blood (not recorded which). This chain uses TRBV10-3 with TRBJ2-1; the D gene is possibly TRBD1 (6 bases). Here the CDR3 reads CAIGTYRDNEQFF. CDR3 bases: TGTGCCATCGGAACCTACAGGGACAATGAGCAGTTCTTC.